This T cell receptor beta chain was obtained from a study of identical twins (TCRdb year 2016). With respect to the entire study: TCR alpha and beta repertoires from monozygotic twins, unrelated adults of various ages and cord blood were deep-sequenced to test whether fetal clonotypes persist. Replicate twin experiments were performed at different times using different library preparation protocols to rule out contamination. General study outcomes and caveats: Invariant T cells such as MAIT and iNKT could partly confound zero-insertion analyses, although diverse VJ usage argued against such confounding for most clonotypes. Out-of-frame TCR alpha sequences shared between twins showed an excess of low generation-probability sequences compared with coincidental sharing between unrelated individuals. In beta out-of-frame sequences, excess twin sharing was weaker, because having fewer shared sequences lowered the signal-to-noise ratio. In monozygotic twins, out-of-frame TCR alpha sharing was systematically underestimated by recombination models, although the models agreed with sharing between unrelated individuals. Because the same donors could not be followed over many years, conclusions were based on cross-sectional statistical analysis. Fewer insertions were carried by abundant cord blood beta clonotypes, a similar but weaker trend appeared in young adult naive repertoires, and no such trend appeared in memory repertoires.

A few counts support this clonotype. Its target antigen remains unknown. It has no much larger one-base neighbor in the sample; base qualities were not kept. Library preparation employed 5' RACE. Sequenced on an Illumina HiSeq 2000. Template switching added a universal primer binding site, and the final cDNA carried a unique molecular identifier that allowed TCR cDNA molecules to be counted accurately. First-strand cDNA for TCR alpha and beta chains was synthesized from specific primers in the conserved constant-segment region. To control for contamination, each cDNA library was double barcoded with a SMART-Mk sample barcode plus Illumina barcodes. TruSeq adapter sequences along with Illumina sample barcodes were introduced in two successive PCR steps. The Illumina HiSeq platform was used with custom primers to sequence TCR alpha and beta cDNA libraries. Per the source publication's procedure: MiGEC was used to process raw reads and extract unique molecular identifiers, and MiXCR was used to find CDR3 positions. For each individual, recombination models were inferred using an EM algorithm with the repgenHMM and IGoR tools. Shared clonotypes were analyzed with the tcR package in R, and sharing was normalized by the product of cloneset sizes. To study raw recombination without the effects of thymic and clonal selection, out-of-frame nonproductive sequences were analyzed. TCRdb took the public reads, trimmed them with fastp at Q25, ran MiXCR for clone calling and kept in-frame beta chains. Rows merge per CDR3 protein into single entries with the most common DNA and genes. V and J calls and clone size were set by TCRdb, not the authors. Recorded for this sample are about 520,000 distinct CDR3 sequences; 22% of them occurred a single time. In total, the top ten clones hold around 1% of the sample.

The CDR1 and CDR2 encoded by the germline V gene are SGHRS and YFSETQ. The CDR3 goes from the cysteine to the phenylalanine over 13 residues. Only the CDR3 part of the read is kept: 39 bases, read in frame from the first base. Trimmed from V: 5 bases; trimmed from J: 1 base; junction bases lacking a gene match: 1. Every donor was a healthy Caucasian. Three pairs of female monozygotic twins, all aged roughly 18 to 29 years, were included in the twin cohort. Positive isolation kits from Invitrogen were used to isolate CD4+ and CD8+ T cell populations. These data also formed part of another study, on T cells expressing NK-cell markers. The other study reports the following: TCR beta-chain repertoires were profiled in sorted CD3+CD56+NKG2C+, CD3+CD56+NKG2C- and CD3+CD56-NKG2C+ T-cell subsets from roughly eight donors. Of the eight sequenced donors, seven were found to be HCMV-seropositive and one was found to be HCMV-seronegative. To restrict sorting to alphabetaTCR-expressing T cells, an anti-gammadeltaTCR antibody was added in several experiments. In several donors, the dominant CD3+CD56+NKG2C+ clonotypes were found to rank among the top 10 CD8+ clonotypes and to make up roughly 1.0-7.5% of CD8+ T cells. Those dominant clonotypes were again the most abundant among CD3+CD56-NKG2C+ cells in four donors, at roughly 25-60.1%. It remained unclear whether the expanded NKG2C-expressing T cell clones were specific for HCMV antigens. All eight donors whose samples were sequenced were randomly selected healthy volunteers, three of them men and five women. To determine HCMV serostatus, a commercial ELISA kit was used to detect HCMV-specific IgG in serum. MIGEC was used to demultiplex reads and group the reads by UMI, and MiTCR was used to assemble and quantify clonotypes. To exclude erroneous sequences, any TCR cDNA sequence not supported by at least two reads was discarded. The tcR package was used for downstream repertoire analysis, and clonotypes were matched between fractions using CDR3 nucleotide sequence together with V segment. VDJmatch was used to annotate antigen specificity against VDJdb, with one amino acid substitution in CDR3 permitted.

The V gene is TRBV5-1 and the J gene is TRBJ2-3; TRBD1 fits 7 bases in the junction. This TCR came from a woman aged 18-30 years in good health. Specimen: CD4+ T cells sorted from blood. The DNA sequence is TGCGCCAGCAGGGGACAGCGCACAGATACGCAGTATTTT. Its coded protein is CASRGQRTDTQYF. Supplemented by the reference TRBV5-1 and TRBJ2-3 proteins around the CDR3, the complete variable domain is KAGVTQTPRYLIKTRGQQVTLSCSPISGHRSVSWYQQTPGQGLQFLFEYFSETQRNKGNFPGRFSGRQFSNSRSEMNVSTLELGDSALYLCASRGQRTDTQYFGPGTRLTVL.